This T cell receptor (beta chain) was recovered during a study of cytomegalovirus exposure and HLA in healthy donors. Study observations and caveats: Sequences of the TCR beta chain were said to predict the HLA-A and HLA-B alleles of most subjects accurately. In a later analysis, 16,951 TCR beta sequences were associated with HLA alleles at 0.05 false discovery rate. TCR beta V segments were, for the most part, productive about 87% or about 30% of the time in an earlier analysis.

Trimming stripped 4 bases from V and 7 bases from J, with 14 bases between. Germline V CDR1 and CDR2: SGHTA, FQGTGA. This CDR3 contains 14 residues. This clone was seen once. Its target is unknown. The PCR used 60 Vbeta and 13 Jbeta primers. Clones were sequenced by immunoSEQ multiplex PCR, and TCRdb holds only the in-frame ones, with some missing. The sample gives roughly 280,000 clones, just over 70% of which show up once; 2% to 2.5% is in the top ten. The rearrangement joins TRBV7-3 to TRBJ2-4; a possible D gene is TRBD1 (6 bases). What was sequenced was PBMCs. This TCR was sampled from a female donor in good health and CMV-seronegative. In DNA form, the CDR3 reads TGTGCCAGCAGCTCCACTGGGGGCACGAACATTCAGTACTTC. Translated: CASSSTGGTNIQYF.